This T cell receptor beta chain is from a study of identifying expanded T cells in peripheral blood. The repertoire was sequenced with immunoSEQ multiplex PCR; TCRdb's copy has only in-frame clones and lacks some. The data contain approximately 97,000 clones, about 91% of them seen just once; the ten biggest clones take up 12% to 15%. The CDR3 runs to 15 residues. Trimming took 0 bases from V and 0 from J, leaving 6 bases between them. The germline V gene encodes CDR1 SGDLS and CDR2 YYNGEE. Study-wide findings and caveats: About 1.2 clones differed between technical replicates, versus approximately 17 and 20 over time. Across healthy donors, higher total template counts meant significantly greater roughly two-week count variance.

Of note for this clone: Antigen: not known.

Sequenced: blood. The TCR was taken from a person aged 18 to 75 in good health. The chain recombines TRBV9 with TRBJ1-4, with no clear D. The CDR3 loop is CASSVAGATNEKLFF. The CDR3 bases are TGTGCCAGCAGCGTAGCTGGTGCAACTAATGAAAAACTGTTTTTT.